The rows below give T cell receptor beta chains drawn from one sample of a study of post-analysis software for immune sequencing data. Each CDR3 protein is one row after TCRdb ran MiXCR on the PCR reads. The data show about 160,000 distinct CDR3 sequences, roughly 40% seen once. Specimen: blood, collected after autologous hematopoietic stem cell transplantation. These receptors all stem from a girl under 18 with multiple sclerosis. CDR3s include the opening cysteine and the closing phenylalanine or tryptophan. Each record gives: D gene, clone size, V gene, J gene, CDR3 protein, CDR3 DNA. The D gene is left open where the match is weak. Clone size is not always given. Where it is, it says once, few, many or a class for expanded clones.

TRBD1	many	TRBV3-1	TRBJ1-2	CASRLEGQRGYTF	TGTGCCAGCAGACTAGAGGGACAGAGAGGCTACACCTTC
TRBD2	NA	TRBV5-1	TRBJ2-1	CASSPRTSGPLGEQFF	TGCGCCAGCAGCCCCCGGACTAGCGGGCCACTGGGCGAGCAGTTCTTC
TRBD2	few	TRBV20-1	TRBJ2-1	CSALPRREVWNEQFF	TGCAGTGCTTTGCCACGGCGGGAGGTCTGGAATGAGCAGTTCTTC
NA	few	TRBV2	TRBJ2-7	CASRGQGGYEQYF	TGTGCCAGCAGAGGGCAGGGCGGCTACGAGCAGTACTTC
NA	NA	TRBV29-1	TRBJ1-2	CSVGSWGREEGYTF	TGCAGCGTTGGGAGCTGGGGGCGGGAGGAAGGCTACACCTTC
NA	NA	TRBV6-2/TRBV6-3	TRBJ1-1	CASSYYSEYNEAFF	TGTGCCAGCAGTTACTATTCAGAATACAATGAAGCTTTCTTT
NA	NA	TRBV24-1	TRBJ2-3	CATRSEDREGDTQYF	TGTGCCACCAGAAGTGAGGACAGGGAGGGAGATACGCAGTATTTT
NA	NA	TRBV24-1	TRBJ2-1	CATSDFEGGPSDNEQFF	TGTGCCACCAGTGATTTCGAGGGAGGCCCGTCGGATAATGAGCAGTTCTTC
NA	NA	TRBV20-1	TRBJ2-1	CSASVAVSNEQFF	TGCAGTGCTAGTGTCGCGGTCTCTAATGAGCAGTTCTTC
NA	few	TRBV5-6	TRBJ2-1	CASSSSRERLNEQFF	TGTGCCAGCAGCTCCTCCAGGGAACGTCTCAATGAGCAGTTCTTC
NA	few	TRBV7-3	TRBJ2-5	CASSPSAGIQETQYF	TGTGCCAGCAGCCCTTCGGCGGGGATCCAAGAGACCCAGTACTTC
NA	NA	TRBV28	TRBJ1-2	CASSSPLTAYYGYTF	TGTGCCAGCAGTTCCCCCCTGACGGCCTACTATGGCTACACCTTC
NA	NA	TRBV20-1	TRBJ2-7	CSASYIYEQYF	TGCAGTGCTAGTTACATCTACGAGCAGTACTTC
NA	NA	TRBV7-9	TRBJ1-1	CASSSRQPLTEAFF	TGTGCCAGCAGCTCCAGACAGCCCCTGACTGAAGCTTTCTTT
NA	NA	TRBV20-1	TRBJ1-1	CSARWGGGGTEAFF	TGCAGTGCTAGATGGGGGGGAGGAGGGACTGAAGCTTTCTTT
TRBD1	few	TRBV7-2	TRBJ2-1	CASSLARWTGPHEQFF	TGTGCCAGCAGCTTAGCGCGCTGGACAGGGCCCCATGAGCAGTTCTTC
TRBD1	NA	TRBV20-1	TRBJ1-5	CSASPDRGTISNQPQHF	TGCAGTGCTAGCCCCGACAGGGGAACCATTAGCAATCAGCCCCAGCATTTT
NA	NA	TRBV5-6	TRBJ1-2	CASSLDRVPYGYTF	TGTGCCAGCAGCTTGGACAGAGTACCATATGGCTACACCTTC
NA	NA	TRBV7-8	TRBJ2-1	CASSLHPRGMYNEQFF	TGTGCCAGCAGCCTGCACCCTAGGGGAATGTACAATGAGCAGTTCTTC
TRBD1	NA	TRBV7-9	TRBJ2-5	CASSLGAGGLGETQYF	TGTGCCAGCAGCTTAGGGGCAGGGGGCCTTGGAGAGACCCAGTACTTC
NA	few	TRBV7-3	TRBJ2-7	CASSLNSGGGYEQYF	TGTGCCAGCAGCTTAAATTCAGGGGGGGGATACGAGCAGTACTTC
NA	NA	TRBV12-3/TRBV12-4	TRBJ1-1	CASTLREGNTEAFF	TGTGCCAGCACCCTTCGGGAGGGGAACACTGAAGCTTTCTTT
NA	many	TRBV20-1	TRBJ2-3	CSASVTRASLSTDTQYF	TGCAGTGCTAGTGTGACACGAGCTAGCTTAAGCACAGATACGCAGTATTTT
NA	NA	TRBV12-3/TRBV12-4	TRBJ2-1	CASTKGVSLYNEQFF	TGTGCCAGCACCAAAGGGGTGTCCTTATACAATGAGCAGTTCTTC
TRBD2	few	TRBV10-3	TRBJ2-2	CAIRSPSSTSGRGAGERFF	TGTGCCATCAGGAGTCCCTCCTCCACTAGCGGGAGAGGGGCCGGGGAGCGGTTTTTT
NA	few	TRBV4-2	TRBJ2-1	CASSPQYRDAFNEQFF	TGTGCCAGCAGCCCACAATACCGGGACGCCTTCAATGAGCAGTTCTTC
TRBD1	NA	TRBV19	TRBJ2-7	CASSIGGQGFYEQYF	TGTGCCAGTAGTATTGGAGGACAGGGGTTCTACGAGCAGTACTTC
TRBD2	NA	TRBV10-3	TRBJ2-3	CAITEAGFTDTQYF	TGTGCCATCACCGAAGCGGGGTTCACAGATACGCAGTATTTT
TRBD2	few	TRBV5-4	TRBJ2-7	CASSPPGLAKYEQYF	TGTGCCAGCAGCCCACCGGGACTAGCGAAGTACGAGCAGTACTTC
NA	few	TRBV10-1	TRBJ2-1	CASSDGRNEQFF	TGCGCCAGCAGTGACGGCCGGAATGAGCAGTTCTTC
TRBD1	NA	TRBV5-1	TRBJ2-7	CASRLPGQGPYEQYF	TGCGCCAGCAGATTACCCGGACAGGGCCCCTACGAGCAGTACTTC
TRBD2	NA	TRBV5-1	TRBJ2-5	CASSPGGLAGVGETQYF	TGCGCCAGCAGCCCCGGAGGACTAGCGGGAGTAGGAGAGACCCAGTACTTC
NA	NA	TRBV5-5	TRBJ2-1	CASSSPGVNEQFF	TGTGCCAGCAGCTCCCCTGGCGTCAATGAGCAGTTCTTC
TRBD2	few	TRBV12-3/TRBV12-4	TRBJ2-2	CASSPGTTNTGELFF	TGTGCCAGCAGTCCCGGGACTACCAACACCGGGGAGCTGTTTTTT
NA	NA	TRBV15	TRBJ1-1	CATSMEQGRMAEAFF	TGTGCCACCAGCATGGAACAGGGTCGTATGGCTGAAGCTTTCTTT
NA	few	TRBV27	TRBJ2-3	CASRRDSRSTDTQYF	TGTGCCAGCAGGCGGGACAGCCGTAGCACAGATACGCAGTATTTT
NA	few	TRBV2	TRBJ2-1	CASSYPGNMRDEQFF	TGTGCCAGCAGTTATCCGGGAAACATGAGGGATGAGCAGTTCTTC
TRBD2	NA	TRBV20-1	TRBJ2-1	CSASPPSGEYNEQFF	TGCAGTGCTAGCCCTCCCAGCGGGGAATACAATGAGCAGTTCTTC
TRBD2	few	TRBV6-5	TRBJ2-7	CASSYSWEGTYEQYF	TGTGCCAGCAGTTACTCGTGGGAGGGAACCTACGAGCAGTACTTC
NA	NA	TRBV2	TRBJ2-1	CASKVDRTYEQFF	TGTGCCAGCAAGGTGGACCGAACTTATGAGCAGTTCTTC
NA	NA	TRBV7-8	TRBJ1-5	CASSPTVNSNQPQHF	TGTGCCAGCAGCCCGACAGTGAATAGCAATCAGCCCCAGCATTTT
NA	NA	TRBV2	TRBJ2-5	CASSGSAGGETQYF	TGTGCCAGCAGTGGATCGGCTGGGGGAGAGACCCAGTACTTC
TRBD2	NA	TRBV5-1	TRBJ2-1	CASTSGTSGHNEQVF	TGCGCCAGCACCTCCGGGACTAGCGGTCACAATGAGCAGGTCTTC
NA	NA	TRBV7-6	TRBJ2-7	CASSLGGSEQYF	TGTGCCAGCAGCTTGGGGGGTAGCGAGCAGTACTTC
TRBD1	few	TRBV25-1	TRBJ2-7	CASSVGTGPRYEQYF	TGTGCCAGCAGTGTTGGGACAGGCCCGCGCTACGAGCAGTACTTC
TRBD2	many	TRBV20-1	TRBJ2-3	CSAPSGTSGRNTDTQYF	TGCAGTGCGCCTTCCGGGACTAGCGGGAGGAACACAGATACGCAGTATTTT
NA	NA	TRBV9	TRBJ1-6	CASSAPKRGSPLHF	TGTGCCAGCAGCGCCCCAAAGAGGGGATCACCCCTCCACTTT